One and the same sample provided the 29 T cell receptor beta chains below, sequenced in a study of CD8+ T cells in alopecia areata. Extracted from the samples, RNA was reverse transcribed into cDNA to serve as the sequencing template. Profiling relied on immunoSEQ multiplex PCR, and the TCRdb table lists in-frame clones only, not all of them. The sample lists around 250,000 clones; 65% to 70% were seen once. The sequencing used CD4+ T cells sorted from blood, collected at week 0. The receptors shown here come from a human donor with alopecia areata.

With respect to this clone: Distinct nucleotide sequences in the sample also encode this CDR3. The CDR3 spells CAWSVGTGYGYTF. In nucleotides, the CDR3 is TGTGCCTGGAGTGTCGGGACAGGGTATGGCTACACCTTC. This chain joins TRBV30 and TRBJ1-2, with 9 bases matching TRBD1. Trimming cost V 0 bases and J 5 bases; bases outside gene matches: 1. The V gene's germline CDR1 is GTSNPN and CDR2 SVGIG (reference sequence). The CDR3 consists of 13 residues.

A few counts support this clone. This sample also contains other DNA sequences that code for the same CDR3. The rearrangement uses TRBV10-2 and TRBJ2-7, with D perhaps matching TRBD1 or TRBD2 (5 bases each). Trimming shortened V by 2 bases and J by 4 bases, and 6 bases separated the two germline ends. Per germline, CDR1 WSHSY and CDR2 SAAADI. The CDR3 extends over 12 amino acids. The CDR3 DNA reads TGCGCCAGCAGTGAGGGGGGTTACGAGCAGTACTTC. Protein sequence: CASSEGGYEQYF.

The CDR3 DNA reads as TGTGCCAGTAGTCCCGGGGGGGCCGCGGATACGCAGTATTTT. Its protein product is CASSPGGAADTQYF. V and J are TRBV19 and TRBJ2-3; 8 bases are shared with TRBD2. V trimming: 5 bases; J trimming: 6 bases; junction bases outside the gene matches: 7. The CDR3 has 14 residues. The germline CDR1 and CDR2 sequences are LNHDA and SQIVND (reference sequence).

The rearrangement uses TRBV5-1 and TRBJ2-5; the D gene is possibly TRBD1 (6 bases). The CDR3 is 14 residues long. Trimming stripped 4 bases from V and 2 bases from J, with 12 bases between. Germline V gene sequence: CDR1 SGHRS, CDR2 YFSETQ. DNA of the CDR3: TGCGCCAGCAGCACCGGGACACTTCAAGAGACCCAGTACTTC. This codes for CASSTGTLQETQYF.

This clone was observed a handful of times. The J gene is TRBJ1-6, the V gene TRBV27, with a weak D call TRBD1 (6 bases). CDR1 MNHEY and CDR2 SMNVEV come from the germline V gene (reference sequence). Between the trimmed V and J ends, which lost 2 bases and 7 bases, there was a span of 12 bases. The CDR3 has 15 amino acids. CDR3 amino acids: CASSLIDRMNSPLHF. DNA for the CDR3: TGTGCCAGCAGTTTAATTGACAGGATGAATTCACCCCTCCACTTT.

This chain joins TRBV5-1 and TRBJ1-1; no firm D call. The germline V gene has CDR1 SGHRS and CDR2 YFSETQ. The CDR3 length is 13 residues. Trimming pared 0 bases from V and 5 bases from J, leaving 8 bases between. CDR3 residues: CASSLALGTEAFF. The CDR3 coding sequence is TGCGCCAGCAGCTTGGCCTTGGGGACTGAAGCTTTCTTT.

The chain is built from TRBV30 and TRBJ1-2; 8 bases align to TRBD1. V shed 4 bases, J shed 2 bases, and the junction held 6 bases outside the gene matches. CDR3 length: 14 amino acids. Germline V gene sequence: CDR1 GTSNPN, CDR2 SVGIG (reference sequence). The CDR3 DNA sequence: TGTGCCTGGAACCGGGACAGGCTAAACTATGGCTACACCTTC. Encoded protein: CAWNRDRLNYGYTF.

V usage is TRBV2 and J usage is TRBJ2-6; D not resolved. V lost 6 bases, J lost 0 bases, and 9 bases lay in between. Germline V lookup: CDR1 SNHLY, CDR2 FYNNEI. The CDR3 runs to 15 residues. The CDR3 DNA follows: TGTGCCAGCAGGACCCGAGGCTCTGGGGCCAACGTCCTGACTTTC. Protein product: CASRTRGSGANVLTF.

This clone showed up many times. V usage is TRBV18 and J usage is TRBJ1-1, with D uncertain. Trimming took off 4 bases at V and 1 base at J, with 4 bases between the two ends. CDR1 and CDR2 (germline): KGHSH, LQKENI. This CDR3 is 12 amino acids long. The CDR3 loop is CASSQGNTEAFF. DNA of the CDR3: TGTGCCAGCTCACAGGGGAACACTGAAGCTTTCTTT.

This chain connects TRBV5-1 to TRBJ1-4, with unresolved D. Trimming left V 5 bases short and J 0 bases short, with 14 bases between. This CDR3 has 16 amino acids. Germline values: CDR1 SGHRS, CDR2 YFSETQ. CDR3 in DNA: TGCGCCAGCAGTCCGTTGGGAGGTGCAACTAATGAAAAACTGTTTTTT. It codes for CASSPLGGATNEKLFF.

This clone occurred a few times. This chain connects TRBV19 to TRBJ2-5; D is possibly TRBD2 (5 bases). The CDR3 runs 13 residues. CDR1 and CDR2 from the germline V gene are LNHDA and SQIVND (reference sequence). V dropped 6 bases and J dropped 5 bases, with 13 bases sitting between them. The CDR3 region is CASRAEAVETQYF. The CDR3 coding sequence is TGTGCCAGTAGGGCGGAGGCTGTGGAGACCCAGTACTTC.

This clone occurred once. The V and J genes are TRBV5-1 and TRBJ2-1; no firm D call. The length of the CDR3 is 15 residues. The V gene lost 2 bases and the J gene lost 6 bases, with 15 bases spanning the gap. The germline gives CDR1 SGHRS, CDR2 YFSETQ. The CDR3 protein is CASSFEIRNLNEQFF. Written as DNA, the CDR3 is TGCGCCAGCAGCTTCGAGATAAGGAACCTCAATGAGCAGTTCTTC. The entire variable domain, with the rest obtained from reference TRBV5-1 and TRBJ2-1, is as follows: KAGVTQTPRYLIKTRGQQVTLSCSPISGHRSVSWYQQTPGQGLQFLFEYFSETQRNKGNFPGRFSGRQFSNSRSEMNVSTLELGDSALYLCASSFEIRNLNEQFFGPGTRLTVL.

The J gene is TRBJ2-1, the V gene TRBV25-1; 9 bases are shared with TRBD1. Germline CDR1 and CDR2: MGHDK and SYGVNS. The CDR3 spans 15 residues. With V trimmed by 4 bases and J by 7 bases, 8 bases remained unmatched. The CDR3, as DNA: TGTGCCAGCAGTGGGTACAGGGGGCGGAAGAATGAGCAGTTCTTC. It codes for CASSGYRGRKNEQFF. Using reference TRBV25-1 and TRBJ2-1 for the parts outside the CDR3, the full variable domain is EADIYQTPRYLVIGTGKKITLECSQTMGHDKMYWYQQDPGMELHLIHYSYGVNSTEKGDLSSESTVSRIRTEHFPLTLESARPSHTSQYLCASSGYRGRKNEQFFGPGTRLTVL.

The chain couples TRBV6-5 to TRBJ1-4; a weak D match, TRBD1 (5 bases). The CDR3 length is 14 residues. The ends were cut back, 6 bases at V and 7 bases at J, with 15 bases in the middle. The V gene's germline CDR1 is MNHEY and CDR2 SVGAGI. The CDR3 DNA reads TGTGCCAGCAGCGACGGGGGAGGGCTTGAAAAACTGTTTTTT. Amino acids: CASSDGGGLEKLFF.

This chain joins TRBV7-3 and TRBJ1-1; tentatively, D is TRBD1 (5 bases). The germline V and J ends were trimmed by 7 bases and 3 bases, with 15 bases remaining between them. Germline loops: CDR1 SGHTA, CDR2 FQGTGA. The CDR3 covers 14 residues. The CDR3 region is CASKKGGRDTEAFF. As DNA, the CDR3 is TGTGCCAGCAAAAAAGGTGGCAGGGACACTGAAGCTTTCTTT.

The gene calls are TRBV25-1 and TRBJ1-2; D is unresolved. The V end lost 2 bases, the J end lost 3 bases, and 1 base lay between the germline ends. The CDR3 is 11 amino acids. Looked up from germline, CDR1 is MGHDK and CDR2 is SYGVNS. CDR3 nucleotide sequence: TGTGCCAGCAGTGAACACTATGGCTACACCTTC. Residues: CASSEHYGYTF.

The J gene is TRBJ2-5, the V gene TRBV30, with D perhaps matching TRBD2 (5 bases). Germline assignment: CDR1 GTSNPN and CDR2 SVGIG (reference sequence). The V end lost 8 bases, the J end lost 4 bases, and 11 bases lay between the germline ends. The CDR3 runs 11 residues. The CDR3 here is CAVSAAETQYF. The CDR3 nucleotides read TGTGCCGTATCAGCGGCAGAGACCCAGTACTTC.

The DNA for the CDR3 is TGCAGCGTTGCCGAGGGGTCCTACTATGGCTACACCTTC. Protein sequence: CSVAEGSYYGYTF. The rearrangement uses TRBV29-1 and TRBJ1-2, with D maybe TRBD1 (5 bases). The CDR3 runs to 13 residues. V lost 4 bases to trimming and J lost 3 bases, with 12 bases between them. Germline V lookup: CDR1 SQVTM, CDR2 ANQGSEA. Drawing the rest from reference TRBV29-1 and TRBJ1-2, the complete variable domain is SAVISQKPSRDICQRGTSLTIQCQVDSQVTMMFWYRQQPGQSLTLIATANQGSEATYESGFVIDKFPISRPNLTFSTLTVSNMSPEDSSIYLCSVAEGSYYGYTFGSGTRLTVV.

The chain links TRBV7-2 to TRBJ1-1; tentatively, D is TRBD1 (6 bases). V was shortened by 1 base and J by 10 bases, with 13 bases between the two germline ends. There are 13 residues in the CDR3. Germline CDR1 reads SGHTA; CDR2 reads FQGNSA. The CDR3 protein is CASSLGVGGGAFF. The CDR3 nucleotides are TGTGCCAGCAGCTTAGGGGTTGGAGGGGGAGCTTTCTTT. The entire variable domain, with the rest obtained from reference TRBV7-2 and TRBJ1-1, is as follows: GAGVSQSPSNKVTEKGKDVELRCDPISGHTALYWYRQSLGQGLEFLIYFQGNSAPDKSGLPSDRFSAERTGGSVSTLTIQRTQQEDSAVYLCASSLGVGGGAFFGQGTRLTVV.

The chain couples TRBV29-1 to TRBJ2-2; 15 bases align to TRBD2. Germline V gives CDR1 SQVTM, CDR2 ANQGSEA. The CDR3 length is 14 residues. Trimming at V came to 7 bases and at J to 5 bases, leaving 2 bases not matched to a gene. The CDR3 nucleotides are TGCAGCGCAGGACTAGCGGGGGGGACCGGGGAGCTGTTTTTT. It encodes CSAGLAGGTGELFF.

This clone was counted a single time. The same CDR3 also results from other DNA sequences found in this sample. The V and J genes are TRBV29-1 and TRBJ2-7; D remains ambiguous. The V and J ends lost 3 bases and 3 bases respectively, with 6 bases between them. CDR1 and CDR2 from the germline V gene are SQVTM and ANQGSEA. The CDR3 runs 11 residues. The CDR3 spells CSVESGYEQYF. The CDR3, as DNA: TGCAGCGTTGAGTCGGGCTACGAGCAGTACTTC.

This chain connects TRBV2 to TRBJ2-5, with 10 bases aligning to TRBD2. This CDR3 region has 13 residues. V lost 9 bases, J lost 4 bases, and 5 bases stayed unmatched. Germline V gene sequence: CDR1 SNHLY, CDR2 FYNNEI. CDR3 protein: CASGPSGGETQYF. CDR3 sequence (DNA): TGTGCCAGTGGTCCTAGCGGGGGAGAGACCCAGTACTTC.

V is TRBV13 and J is TRBJ2-7; 9 nucleotides agree with TRBD1. CDR1 and CDR2 from the germline V gene are PRHDT and FYEKMQ (reference sequence). The V gene end was trimmed by 5 bases and the J gene end by 2 bases; junction bases not matched to a gene: 10. CDR3 size: 16 residues. The chain's CDR3 is CASSRLQGQGTYEQYF. Written as DNA, the CDR3 is TGTGCCAGCAGCCGCCTACAGGGACAGGGAACCTACGAGCAGTACTTC.

With regard to this clone: In the same sample, other DNA sequences code for this CDR3. The V and J genes are TRBV30 and TRBJ2-3; tentatively, D is TRBD2 (7 bases). There are 13 residues in the CDR3. The germline V gene has CDR1 GTSNPN and CDR2 SVGIG (reference sequence). V was pared by 0 bases and J by 4 bases, with 8 bases between. CDR3 bases: TGTGCCTGGAGTGTGGGGGGGCCAGATACGCAGTATTTT. This gives the protein CAWSVGGPDTQYF. Complete variable domain (other parts from reference TRBV30 and TRBJ2-3): SQTIHQWPATLVQPVGSPLSLECTVEGTSNPNLYWYRQAAGRGLQLLFYSVGIGQISSEVPQNLSASRPQDRQFILSSKKLLLSDSGFYLCAWSVGGPDTQYFGPGTRLTVL.

The genes are TRBV29-1 and TRBJ1-2, with 7 bases matching TRBD1. Germline V gene data show CDR1 as SQVTM and CDR2 as ANQGSEA. V lost 7 bases to trimming and J lost 8 bases; unmatched junction nucleotides: 13. This CDR3 is 13 amino acids long. Here the CDR3 DNA reads TGCAGCGCCCGACAGGGCGTCGGGGGAGGCTACACCTTC. This gives the protein CSARQGVGGGYTF. Variable domain in full (rest from reference TRBV29-1 and TRBJ1-2): SAVISQKPSRDICQRGTSLTIQCQVDSQVTMMFWYRQQPGQSLTLIATANQGSEATYESGFVIDKFPISRPNLTFSTLTVSNMSPEDSSIYLCSARQGVGGGYTFGSGTRLTVV.

The chain links TRBV7-9 to TRBJ2-1, with a possible D match to TRBD2 (5 bases). From germline, CDR1 is SEHNR and CDR2 FQNEAQ (reference sequence). This CDR3 has 14 residues. Trimming stripped 6 bases from V and 3 bases from J, with 12 bases between. The CDR3 loop is CASSLAGNYNEQFF. DNA for the CDR3: TGTGCCAGCAGTTTGGCGGGTAACTACAATGAGCAGTTCTTC.

This chain's CDR3 is CASSRRAGNSYNEQFF. The CDR3 DNA sequence: TGTGCCAGCAGCCGCAGAGCGGGGAACTCCTACAATGAGCAGTTCTTC. The chain is built from TRBV11-2 and TRBJ2-1; the match to TRBD2 covers 7 bases. The germline V gene has CDR1 SGHAT and CDR2 FQNNGV. J lost 0 bases, V lost 5 bases, and 7 bases had no gene match. The CDR3 extends over 16 amino acids. Together with reference TRBV11-2 and TRBJ2-1, the CDR3 gives the full variable domain: EAGVAQSPRYKIIEKRQSVAFWCNPISGHATLYWYQQILGQGPKLLIQFQNNGVVDDSQLPKDRFSAERLKGVDSTLKIQPAKLEDSAVYLCASSRRAGNSYNEQFFGPGTRLTVL.

The V gene is TRBV29-1, the J gene TRBJ2-5, with 7 bases aligning to TRBD1. Per germline, CDR1 SQVTM and CDR2 ANQGSEA. V shed 7 bases and J 5 bases; nucleotides not matched to a gene: 10. This CDR3 region has 13 residues. The CDR3 protein is CSAPVRGRETQYF. The DNA of the CDR3 is TGCAGCGCCCCGGTTAGGGGGCGGGAGACCCAGTACTTC. Using reference TRBV29-1 and TRBJ2-5 for the parts outside the CDR3, the full variable domain is SAVISQKPSRDICQRGTSLTIQCQVDSQVTMMFWYRQQPGQSLTLIATANQGSEATYESGFVIDKFPISRPNLTFSTLTVSNMSPEDSSIYLCSAPVRGRETQYFGPGTRLLVL.

This chain joins TRBV6-5 and TRBJ1-1, with D uncertain. The germline CDR1 and CDR2 sequences are MNHEY and SVGAGI. Trimming stripped 7 bases from V and 1 base from J, with 13 bases between. This CDR3 has 14 residues. CDR3 DNA sequence: TGTGCCAGCAAAGCCGACGGAAGGAACACTGAAGCTTTCTTT. Its translation is CASKADGRNTEAFF.